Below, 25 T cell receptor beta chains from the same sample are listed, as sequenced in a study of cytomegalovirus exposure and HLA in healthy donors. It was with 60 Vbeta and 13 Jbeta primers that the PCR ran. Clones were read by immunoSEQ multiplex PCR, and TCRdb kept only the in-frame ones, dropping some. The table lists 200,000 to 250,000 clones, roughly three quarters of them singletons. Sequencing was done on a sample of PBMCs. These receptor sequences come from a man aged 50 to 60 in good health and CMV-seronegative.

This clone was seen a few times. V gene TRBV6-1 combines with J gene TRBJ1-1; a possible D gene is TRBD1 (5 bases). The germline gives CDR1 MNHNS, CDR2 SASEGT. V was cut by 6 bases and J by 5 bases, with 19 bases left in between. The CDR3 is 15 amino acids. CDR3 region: CASRPTGGTGTEAFF. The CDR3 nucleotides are TGTGCCAGCAGACCCACTGGCGGGACCGGTACTGAAGCTTTCTTT.

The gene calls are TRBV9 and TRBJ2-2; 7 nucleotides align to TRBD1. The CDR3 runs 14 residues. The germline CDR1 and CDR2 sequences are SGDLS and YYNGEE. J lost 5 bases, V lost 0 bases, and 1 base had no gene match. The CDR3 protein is CASSVEQGTGELFF. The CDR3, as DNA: TGTGCCAGCAGCGTAGAACAGGGGACCGGGGAGCTGTTTTTT. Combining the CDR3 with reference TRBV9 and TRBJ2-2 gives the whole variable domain DSGVTQTPKHLITATGQRVTLRCSPRSGDLSVYWYQQSLDQGLQFLIQYYNGEERAKGNILERFSAQQFPDLHSELNLSSLELGDSALYFCASSVEQGTGELFFGEGSRLTVL.

CDR3 in amino acids: CASIDGDRGNQATEAFF. CDR3 DNA: TGTGCCAGCATCGACGGCGACAGGGGGAATCAGGCCACTGAAGCTTTCTTT. V gene TRBV28 combines with J gene TRBJ1-1; TRBD1 matches at 9 bases. Germline values: CDR1 MDHEN, CDR2 SYDVKM. The J segment lost 4 bases and the V segment lost 7 bases, leaving 16 bases of the junction unmatched. CDR3 length: 17 amino acids.

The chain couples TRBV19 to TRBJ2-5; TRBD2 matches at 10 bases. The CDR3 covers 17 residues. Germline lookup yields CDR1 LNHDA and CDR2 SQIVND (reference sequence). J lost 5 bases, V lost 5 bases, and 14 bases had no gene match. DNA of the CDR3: TGTGCCAGTAGTCCCTCTGGAAGCGGGAGGGGGAGCGAGACCCAGTACTTC. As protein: CASSPSGSGRGSETQYF.

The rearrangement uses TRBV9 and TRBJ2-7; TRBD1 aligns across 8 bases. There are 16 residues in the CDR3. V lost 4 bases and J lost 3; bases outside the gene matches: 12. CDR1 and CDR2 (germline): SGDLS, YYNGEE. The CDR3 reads CASSLTGTGKNYEQYF. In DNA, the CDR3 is TGTGCCAGCAGCCTTACCGGGACAGGTAAAAACTACGAGCAGTACTTC.

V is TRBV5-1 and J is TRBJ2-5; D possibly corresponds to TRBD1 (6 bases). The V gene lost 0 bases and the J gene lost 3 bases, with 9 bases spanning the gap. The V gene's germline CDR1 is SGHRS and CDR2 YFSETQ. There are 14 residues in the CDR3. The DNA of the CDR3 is TGCGCCAGCAGCTTGGTCCAGGGGAAAGAGACCCAGTACTTC. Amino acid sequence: CASSLVQGKETQYF.

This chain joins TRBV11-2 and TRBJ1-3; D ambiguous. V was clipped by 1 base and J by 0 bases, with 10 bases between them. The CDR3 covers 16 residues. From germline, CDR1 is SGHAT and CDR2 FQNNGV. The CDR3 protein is CASSLGQVSSGNTIYF. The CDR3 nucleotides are TGTGCCAGCAGCTTAGGGCAGGTCAGCTCTGGAAACACCATATATTTT.

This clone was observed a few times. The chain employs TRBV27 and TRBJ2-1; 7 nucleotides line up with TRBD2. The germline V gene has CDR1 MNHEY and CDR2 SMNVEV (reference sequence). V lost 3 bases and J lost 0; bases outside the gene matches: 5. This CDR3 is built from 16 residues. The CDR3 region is CASSLGGSPSYNEQFF. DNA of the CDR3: TGTGCCAGCAGTTTGGGCGGGAGTCCCTCCTACAATGAGCAGTTCTTC.

The CDR3 bases are TGTGCCAGCAGGGAACAGGGTAGTTTTGGAAACACCATATATTTT. It translates to CASREQGSFGNTIYF. The chain has TRBV5-4 and TRBJ1-3, with a tentative D call TRBD1 (6 bases). In germline, CDR1 is SGHNT, CDR2 YYREEE (reference sequence). V was pared by 5 bases and J by 3 bases, with 15 bases between. The CDR3 totals 15 residues.

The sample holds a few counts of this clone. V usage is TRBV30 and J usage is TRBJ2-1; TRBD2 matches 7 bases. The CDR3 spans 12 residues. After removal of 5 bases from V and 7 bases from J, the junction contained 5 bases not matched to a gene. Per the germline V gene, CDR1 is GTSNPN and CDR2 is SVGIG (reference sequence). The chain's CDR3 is CAWGGGRNEQFF. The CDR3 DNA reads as TGTGCCTGGGGGGGAGGGAGAAATGAGCAGTTCTTC. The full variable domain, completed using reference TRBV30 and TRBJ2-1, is SQTIHQWPATLVQPVGSPLSLECTVEGTSNPNLYWYRQAAGRGLQLLFYSVGIGQISSEVPQNLSASRPQDRQFILSSKKLLLSDSGFYLCAWGGGRNEQFFGPGTRLTVL.

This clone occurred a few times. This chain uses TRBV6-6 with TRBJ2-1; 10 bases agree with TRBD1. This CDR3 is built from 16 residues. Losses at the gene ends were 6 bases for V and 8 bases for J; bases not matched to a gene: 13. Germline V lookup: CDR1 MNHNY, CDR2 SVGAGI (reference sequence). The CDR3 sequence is CASSPGQGLASHEQFF. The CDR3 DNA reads TGTGCCAGCAGCCCGGGACAGGGGCTCGCATCTCATGAGCAGTTCTTC.

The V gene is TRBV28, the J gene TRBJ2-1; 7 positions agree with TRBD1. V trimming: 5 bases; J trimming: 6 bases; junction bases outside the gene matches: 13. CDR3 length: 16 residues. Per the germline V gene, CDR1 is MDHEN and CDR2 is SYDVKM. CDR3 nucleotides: TGTGCCAGCAGTCCGTCGGACAGGTTGGTGGTCAATGAGCAGTTCTTC. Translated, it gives CASSPSDRLVVNEQFF.

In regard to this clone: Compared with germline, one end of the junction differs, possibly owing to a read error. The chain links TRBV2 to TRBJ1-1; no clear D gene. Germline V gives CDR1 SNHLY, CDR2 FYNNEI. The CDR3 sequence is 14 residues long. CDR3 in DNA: TGTGCCAACAGTGAACACAGAATGAACACTGAAGCTTTCTTT. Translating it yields CANSEHRMNTEAFF.

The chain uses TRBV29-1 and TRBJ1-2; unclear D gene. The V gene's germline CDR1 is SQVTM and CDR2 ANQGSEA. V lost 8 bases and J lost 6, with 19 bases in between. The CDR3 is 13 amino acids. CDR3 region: CSSTRLAGDGYTF. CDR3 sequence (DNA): TGCAGCTCGACTCGACTCGCCGGGGATGGCTACACCTTC.

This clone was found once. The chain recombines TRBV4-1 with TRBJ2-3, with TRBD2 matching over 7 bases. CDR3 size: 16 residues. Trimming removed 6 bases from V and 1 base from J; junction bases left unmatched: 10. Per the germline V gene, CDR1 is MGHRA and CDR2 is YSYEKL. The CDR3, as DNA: TGCGCCAGCAGGCTAACTAGCGAGAGTGGCACAGATACGCAGTATTTT. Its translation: CASRLTSESGTDTQYF.

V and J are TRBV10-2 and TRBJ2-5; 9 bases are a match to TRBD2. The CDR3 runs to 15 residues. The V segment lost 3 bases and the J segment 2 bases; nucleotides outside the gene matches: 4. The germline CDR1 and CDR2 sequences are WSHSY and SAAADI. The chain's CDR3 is CASSELLAGQETQYF. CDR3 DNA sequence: TGCGCCAGCAGTGAACTCCTAGCGGGGCAAGAGACCCAGTACTTC.

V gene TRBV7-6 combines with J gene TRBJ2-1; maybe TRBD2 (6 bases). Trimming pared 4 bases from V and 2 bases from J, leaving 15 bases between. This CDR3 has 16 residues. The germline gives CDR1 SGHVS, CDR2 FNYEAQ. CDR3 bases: TGTGCCAGCAGCTCCTCTGGAGGGGCGCCCTACAATGAGCAGTTCTTC. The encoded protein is CASSSSGGAPYNEQFF.

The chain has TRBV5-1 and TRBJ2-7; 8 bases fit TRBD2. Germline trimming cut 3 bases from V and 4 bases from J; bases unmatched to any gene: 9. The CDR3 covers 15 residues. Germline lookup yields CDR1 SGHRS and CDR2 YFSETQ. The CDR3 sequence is CASSWGAGDGYEQYF. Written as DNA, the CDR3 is TGCGCCAGCAGCTGGGGAGCGGGAGACGGTTACGAGCAGTACTTC.

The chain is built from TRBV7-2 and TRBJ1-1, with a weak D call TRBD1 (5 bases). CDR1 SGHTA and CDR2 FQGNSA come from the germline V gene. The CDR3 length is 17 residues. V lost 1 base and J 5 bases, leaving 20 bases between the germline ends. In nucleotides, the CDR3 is TGTGCCAGCAGCTTAGGCCCCCGGGGGTTGAGAGGGACTGAAGCTTTCTTT. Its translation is CASSLGPRGLRGTEAFF.

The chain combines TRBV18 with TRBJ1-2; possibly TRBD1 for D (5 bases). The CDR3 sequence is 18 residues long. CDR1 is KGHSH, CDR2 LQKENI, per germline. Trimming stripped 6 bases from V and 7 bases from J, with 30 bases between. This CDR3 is CASSRDGYRTLPAGGYTF. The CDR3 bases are TGTGCCAGCTCGCGGGACGGGTACAGAACTTTACCCGCGGGTGGCTACACCTTC.

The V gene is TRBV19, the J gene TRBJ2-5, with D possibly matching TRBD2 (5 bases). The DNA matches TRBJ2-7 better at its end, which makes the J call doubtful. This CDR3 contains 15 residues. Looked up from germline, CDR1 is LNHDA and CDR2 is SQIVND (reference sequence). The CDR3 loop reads CASSPDSHQTYEQYF. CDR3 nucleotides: TGTGCCAGTAGCCCGGACTCCCACCAAACCTACGAGCAGTACTTC.

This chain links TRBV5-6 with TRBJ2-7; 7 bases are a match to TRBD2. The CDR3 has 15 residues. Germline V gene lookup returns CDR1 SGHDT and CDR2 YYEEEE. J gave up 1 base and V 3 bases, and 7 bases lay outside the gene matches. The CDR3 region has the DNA TGTGCCAGCAGCTGGGAACTAGCGACTTCCTACGAGCAGTACTTC. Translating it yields CASSWELATSYEQYF.

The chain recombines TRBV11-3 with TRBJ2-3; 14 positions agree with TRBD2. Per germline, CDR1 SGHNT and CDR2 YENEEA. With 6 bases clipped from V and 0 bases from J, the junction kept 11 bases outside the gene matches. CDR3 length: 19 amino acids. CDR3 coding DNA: TGTGCCAGCAGACCTAGACTAGCGGGAGGGCCTCGGAGCACAGATACGCAGTATTTT. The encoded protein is CASRPRLAGGPRSTDTQYF.

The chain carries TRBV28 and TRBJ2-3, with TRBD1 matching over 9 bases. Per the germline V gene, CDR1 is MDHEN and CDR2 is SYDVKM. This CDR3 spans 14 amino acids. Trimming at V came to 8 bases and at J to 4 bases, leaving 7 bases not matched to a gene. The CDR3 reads CASADRGFADTQYF. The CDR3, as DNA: TGTGCCAGCGCAGACAGGGGGTTCGCAGATACGCAGTATTTT.

This CDR3 reads CASSETSGSYEQYF. For the CDR3, the DNA is TGTGCCAGCTCAGAGACTAGCGGCTCCTACGAGCAGTACTTC. The rearrangement joins TRBV18 to TRBJ2-7; TRBD2 matches at 9 bases. The length of the CDR3 is 14 residues. The trim removed 5 bases at V and 0 bases at J, leaving 2 bases unmatched. CDR1 and CDR2 from the germline V gene are KGHSH and LQKENI.